This passage covers 7 T cell receptor beta chains from one sample sequenced in a study of blood T cell repertoires in COVID-19 (dated by TCRdb to 2019 to 2021). The library relied on the immunoSEQ multiplex PCR assay. TCRdb's version of the immuneACCESS table is confined to in-frame rearrangements and falls short of the full clone set. An unresolved V gene accounts for under half of the shortfall where checked; the remainder is of unknown origin. The sample data list a few hundred thousand clones, and 80% to 90% of these were observed just once. In total, the top ten clones hold under 6% of the sample. Input material: PBMCs or T cells enriched from blood (not recorded which). These receptors were collected from a young man who had recovered from COVID-19.

The sample holds a few counts of this clone. The chain links TRBV7-8 to TRBJ1-3, with a tentative D call TRBD1 (5 bases). With 3 bases removed from V and 3 bases from J, the gap between germline ends came to 12 bases. The CDR3 has 15 amino acids. CDR1 is SGHVS, CDR2 FQNEAQ, per germline. The CDR3 protein is CASSLGRTNGNTIYF. The CDR3 DNA reads as TGTGCCAGCAGCTTGGGACGGACTAATGGAAACACCATATATTTT.

This chain links TRBV9 with TRBJ2-7, with 8 bases fitting TRBD2. Per germline, CDR1 SGDLS and CDR2 YYNGEE. There are 13 residues in the CDR3. J lost 3 bases, V lost 7 bases, and 6 bases had no gene match. CDR3 in amino acids: CASAGGGNYEQYF. The CDR3 bases are TGTGCCAGCGCCGGGGGGGGAAACTACGAGCAGTACTTC.

The CDR3 bases are TGTGCCACGGGGGATTCAGGGGGCGCCACGGGCTACACCTTC. Amino acid sequence: CATGDSGGATGYTF. The V gene is TRBV28, the J gene TRBJ1-2; 8 nucleotides align to TRBD1. This CDR3 comprises 14 residues. The junction had 15 bases not matched to a gene; V was cut back by 10 bases and J by 8 bases. CDR1 is MDHEN and CDR2 is SYDVKM in the germline V gene.

The V call is TRBV5-1, the J call TRBJ2-5, with D maybe TRBD2 (5 bases). The CDR3 spans 15 residues. Germline assignment: CDR1 SGHRS and CDR2 YFSETQ. Trimming took off 0 bases at V and 5 bases at J, with 14 bases between the two ends. CDR3 DNA: TGCGCCAGCAGCTTGGTGTCGGCGGGCGGGGAGACCCAGTACTTC. Residues: CASSLVSAGGETQYF.

The J gene is TRBJ1-5, the V gene TRBV28; unclear D gene. This CDR3 has 11 residues. Germline V gives CDR1 MDHEN, CDR2 SYDVKM. CDR3 coding DNA: TGTGCTGTGAAGGAGGCTCTGTCCCAGCATTTT. The encoded protein is CAVKEALSQHF.

The chain uses TRBV9 and TRBJ2-5; 12 bases line up with TRBD2. Losses at the gene ends were 4 bases for V and 5 bases for J; bases not matched to a gene: 12. Looked up from germline, CDR1 is SGDLS and CDR2 is YYNGEE. CDR3 size: 17 residues. Here the CDR3 reads CASSLSWTSGAGETQYF. The CDR3 DNA is TGTGCCAGCAGCCTGTCTTGGACTAGCGGGGCAGGGGAGACCCAGTACTTC.

In its sample, this clone was seen once. The V call is TRBV5-6, the J call TRBJ1-2; tentatively, D is TRBD1 (6 bases). The CDR3 has 14 residues. The V end lost 4 bases, the J end lost 1 base, and 11 bases lay between the germline ends. CDR1 is SGHDT, CDR2 YYEEEE, per germline. CDR3 sequence reads: CASSIGQLNYGYTF. The CDR3 coding sequence is TGTGCCAGCAGCATAGGACAGCTTAACTATGGCTACACCTTC.